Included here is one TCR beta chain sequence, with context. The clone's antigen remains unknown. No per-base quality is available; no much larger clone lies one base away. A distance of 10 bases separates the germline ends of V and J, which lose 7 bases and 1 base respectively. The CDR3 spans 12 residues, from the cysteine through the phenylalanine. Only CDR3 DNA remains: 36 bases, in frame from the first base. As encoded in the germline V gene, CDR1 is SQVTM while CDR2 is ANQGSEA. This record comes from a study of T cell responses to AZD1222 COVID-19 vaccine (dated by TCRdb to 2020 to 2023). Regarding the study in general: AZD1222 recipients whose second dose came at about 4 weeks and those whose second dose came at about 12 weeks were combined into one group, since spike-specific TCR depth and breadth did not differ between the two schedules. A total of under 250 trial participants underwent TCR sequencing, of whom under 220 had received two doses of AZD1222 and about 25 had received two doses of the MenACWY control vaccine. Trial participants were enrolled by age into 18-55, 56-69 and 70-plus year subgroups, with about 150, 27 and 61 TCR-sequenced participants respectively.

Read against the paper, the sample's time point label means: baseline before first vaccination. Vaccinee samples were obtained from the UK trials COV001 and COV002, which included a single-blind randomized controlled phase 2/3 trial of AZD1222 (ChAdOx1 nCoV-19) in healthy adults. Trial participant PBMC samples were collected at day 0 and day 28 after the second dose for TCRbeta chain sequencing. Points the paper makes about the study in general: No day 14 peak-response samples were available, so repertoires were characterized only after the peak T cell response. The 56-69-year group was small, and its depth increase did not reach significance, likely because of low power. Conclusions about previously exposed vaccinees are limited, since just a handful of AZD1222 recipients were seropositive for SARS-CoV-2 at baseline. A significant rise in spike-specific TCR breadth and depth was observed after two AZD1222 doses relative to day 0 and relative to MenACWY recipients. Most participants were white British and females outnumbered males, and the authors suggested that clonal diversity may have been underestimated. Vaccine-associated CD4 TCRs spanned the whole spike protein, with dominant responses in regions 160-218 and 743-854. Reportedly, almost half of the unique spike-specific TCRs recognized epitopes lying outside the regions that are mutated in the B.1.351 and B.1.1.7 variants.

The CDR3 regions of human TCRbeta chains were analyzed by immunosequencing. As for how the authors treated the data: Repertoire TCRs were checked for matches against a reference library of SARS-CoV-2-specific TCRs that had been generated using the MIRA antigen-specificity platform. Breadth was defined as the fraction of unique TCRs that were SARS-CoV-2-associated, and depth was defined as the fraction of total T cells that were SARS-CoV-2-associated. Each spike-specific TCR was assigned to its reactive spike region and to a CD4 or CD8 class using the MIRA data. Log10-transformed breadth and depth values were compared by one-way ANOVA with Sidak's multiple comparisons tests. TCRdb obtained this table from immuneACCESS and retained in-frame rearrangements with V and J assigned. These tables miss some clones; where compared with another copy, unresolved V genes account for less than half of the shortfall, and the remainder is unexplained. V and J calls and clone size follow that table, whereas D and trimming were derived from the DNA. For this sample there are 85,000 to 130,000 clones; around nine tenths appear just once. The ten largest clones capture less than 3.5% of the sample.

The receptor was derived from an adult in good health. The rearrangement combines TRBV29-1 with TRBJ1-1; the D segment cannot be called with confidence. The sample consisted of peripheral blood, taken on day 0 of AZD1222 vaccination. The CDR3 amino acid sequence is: CSAVWQNTEAFF. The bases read TGCAGCGCCGTGTGGCAGAACACTGAAGCTTTCTTT.